The T cell receptor beta chain under discussion was sequenced for a study of cytomegalovirus exposure and HLA in healthy donors. Study overall: Inside one of the first data releases sat around 85 million unique TCRs taken from HLA-typed donors. Among the 398 genotyped donors, approximately 81% were placed in the Caucasian-associated ancestry cluster.

Each of the donors was a healthy bone marrow donor. As for this clone: Its antigen is not identified.

The PCR was carried out with 60 Vbeta primers and 13 Jbeta primers. Only in-frame clones appear in the TCRdb table, and some are missing; sequencing was by immunoSEQ multiplex PCR. The sample carries some 170,000 clones, about four fifths recorded once. General study points: DRB1 showed the most TCR associations and HLA-C the fewest in a later analysis, as rates varied by HLA locus.

Trimming cost V 3 bases and J 0 bases, with 5 bases left between them. The germline CDR1 and CDR2 sequences are LGHNA and YNFKEQ. The CDR3 has 13 amino acids. The rearrangement joins TRBV4-2 to TRBJ1-1; the D is unclear. The sample comprised PBMCs. This TCR was recovered from a female donor in good health and CMV-seronegative. The CDR3 is CASSQRMNTEAFF. The DNA for the CDR3 is TGTGCCAGCAGCCAGCGAATGAACACTGAAGCTTTCTTT.